Presented here are 14 T cell receptor beta chains from one specimen sequenced in a study of blood T cell repertoires in COVID-19 (dated by TCRdb to 2019 to 2021). The library was generated by the immunoSEQ multiplex PCR assay. The source is immuneACCESS, and TCRdb retained only in-frame sequences with V and J called. Part of the clones is not carried over; for the studies checked, unresolved V genes explain less than half of this, and the remainder is unexplained. The table for this sample lists fewer than 200,000 clones; about 89% of them were counted only once. The leading ten clones occupy roughly 2% of the sample. The sequenced sample consisted of peripheral blood. The source is a man between 18 and 35 years old who had recovered from COVID-19.

The chain is built from TRBV6-2 or TRBV6-3 and TRBJ2-1, with TRBD1 as a possible D gene (6 bases). The germline V and J ends were trimmed by 2 bases and 8 bases, with 16 bases remaining between them. Germline CDR1 MNHEY, CDR2 SVGEGT. This CDR3 comprises 15 residues. The CDR3 nucleotides are TGTGCCAGCAGTTACCCCCCCCAGGGGAACGATGAGCAGTTCTTC. This codes for CASSYPPQGNDEQFF.

V usage is TRBV7-2 and J usage is TRBJ2-7; 7 bases line up with TRBD1. The trim removed 3 bases at V and 7 bases at J, leaving 3 bases unmatched. The CDR3 contains 12 residues. The germline gives CDR1 SGHTA, CDR2 FQGNSA. The CDR3 region is CASSLTGNEQYF. The CDR3 DNA follows: TGTGCCAGCAGCTTGACAGGGAATGAGCAGTACTTC.

This sequence joins TRBV3-1 (or the pseudogene TRBV3-2) and TRBJ2-3; D uncertain. The V and J ends lost 0 bases and 4 bases respectively, with 11 bases between them. The germline gives CDR1 LGHDT, CDR2 YNNKEL (reference sequence). This CDR3 spans 15 amino acids. CDR3 in amino acids: CASSQDRGWADTQYF. CDR3 nucleotides: TGTGCCAGCAGCCAAGATCGAGGATGGGCAGATACGCAGTATTTT.

J is TRBJ2-4 and V is TRBV5-6; no clear D gene. The germline V gene has CDR1 SGHDT and CDR2 YYEEEE. The V gene lost 0 bases and the J gene lost 0 bases, with 13 bases spanning the gap. This CDR3 has 17 residues. Written as DNA, the CDR3 is TGTGCCAGCAGCTTGGCCCTTAGCTCTTCAGCCAAAAACATTCAGTACTTC. This translates into CASSLALSSSAKNIQYF. The full variable domain, rest sourced from reference TRBV5-6 and TRBJ2-4, is DAGVTQSPTHLIKTRGQQVTLRCSPKSGHDTVSWYQQALGQGPQFIFQYYEEEERQRGNFPDRFSGHQFPNYSSELNVNALLLGDSALYLCASSLALSSSAKNIQYFGAGTRLSVL.

J is TRBJ2-1 and V is TRBV6-6, with a weak D call TRBD2 (5 bases). CDR3 size: 14 residues. Germline loops: CDR1 MNHNY, CDR2 SVGAGI (reference sequence). Trimming cost V 7 bases and J 0 bases, with 10 bases left between them. This chain's CDR3 is CASTIASSYNEQFF. The CDR3 nucleotides read TGTGCCAGCACTATAGCGAGCTCCTACAATGAGCAGTTCTTC.

The V and J genes are TRBV11-2 and TRBJ2-2; 9 bases map to TRBD1. Germline V gene sequence: CDR1 SGHAT, CDR2 FQNNGV. Losses at the gene ends were 6 bases for V and 6 bases for J; bases not matched to a gene: 8. CDR3 length: 15 amino acids. DNA of the CDR3: TGTGCCAGCAGTCGGGGGGACAGGGAACCCGGGGAGCTGTTTTTT. This gives the protein CASSRGDREPGELFF.

The chain employs TRBV5-1 and TRBJ2-1, with 7 bases that match TRBD2. V was clipped by 4 bases and J by 0 bases; unmatched bases: 4. The V gene's germline CDR1 is SGHRS and CDR2 YFSETQ. CDR3 length equals 15 residues. The CDR3 DNA reads as TGCGCCAGCAGCCCCGGGACTAACTCCTACAATGAGCAGTTCTTC. As protein: CASSPGTNSYNEQFF.

This chain uses TRBV14 with TRBJ1-1; the D is unclear. This CDR3 region has 17 residues. Trimming took off 0 bases at V and 4 bases at J, with 18 bases between the two ends. Looked up from germline, CDR1 is SGHDN and CDR2 is FVKESK. CDR3 DNA sequence: TGTGCCAGCAGCCAAGATGATGGTCGCCCCCGGGGCACTGAAGCTTTCTTT. This gives the protein CASSQDDGRPRGTEAFF. Using reference TRBV14 and TRBJ1-1 for the parts outside the CDR3, the full variable domain is EAGVTQFPSHSVIEKGQTVTLRCDPISGHDNLYWYRRVMGKEIKFLLHFVKESKQDESGMPNNRFLAERTGGTYSTLKVQPAELEDSGVYFCASSQDDGRPRGTEAFFGQGTRLTVV.

The rearrangement uses TRBV4-3 and TRBJ2-3, with D possibly being TRBD2 (6 bases). Germline V gene lookup returns CDR1 LGHNA and CDR2 YSLEER. Trimming took 0 bases from V and 3 from J, leaving 10 bases between them. The CDR3 consists of 15 residues. CDR3 DNA sequence: TGCGCCAGCAGCCAAGATGGGGGGAGTACAGATACGCAGTATTTT. This codes for CASSQDGGSTDTQYF.

J is TRBJ2-2 and V is TRBV2; no clear D. V gave up 7 bases and J gave up 1 base, with 4 bases separating them. CDR3 size: 12 residues. In germline, CDR1 is SNHLY, CDR2 FYNNEI. The CDR3 loop reads CASNLNTGELFF. CDR3 sequence (DNA): TGTGCCAGCAACTTGAACACCGGGGAGCTGTTTTTT.

The CDR3 bases are TGTGCCAGCAGCGCAGGAGGGGGACAGGGCGGGCAGCCCCAGCATTTT. This encodes CASSAGGGQGGQPQHF. J is TRBJ1-5 and V is TRBV9, with TRBD1 matching over 9 bases. Germline assignment: CDR1 SGDLS and CDR2 YYNGEE. The CDR3 has 16 residues. Losses at the gene ends were 3 bases for V and 7 bases for J; bases not matched to a gene: 11.

V usage is TRBV27 and J usage is TRBJ2-1; 10 nucleotides align to TRBD2. Per germline, CDR1 MNHEY and CDR2 SMNVEV (reference sequence). CDR3 length: 16 amino acids. Germline trimming cut 5 bases from V and 6 bases from J; bases unmatched to any gene: 10. CDR3 coding DNA: TGTGCCAGCAGTCCTCAAGGGAGCGGGAGGGCCAATGAGCAGTTCTTC. This translates into CASSPQGSGRANEQFF.

DNA of the CDR3: TGTGCCAGCAGTTCGGGACAGGTTTTCTACGAGCAGTACTTC. This encodes CASSSGQVFYEQYF. The chain is built from TRBV6-6 and TRBJ2-7, with 8 positions matching TRBD1. This CDR3 spans 14 amino acids. In germline, CDR1 is MNHNY, CDR2 SVGAGI (reference sequence). J was trimmed by 3 bases and V by 4 bases; bases with no gene match: 5.

The V and J genes are TRBV10-3 and TRBJ2-7, with 10 bases identical to TRBD2. From germline, CDR1 is ENHRY and CDR2 SYGVKD. J was trimmed by 1 base and V by 6 bases; bases with no gene match: 3. The CDR3 is made up of 14 amino acids. The CDR3 DNA reads TGTGCCATCAGCCGGACTAGCGGTTCCTACGAGCAGTACTTC. This sequence encodes CAISRTSGSYEQYF.